This T cell receptor beta chain was obtained from a study of T-cell reconstitution after alpha-beta-depleted transplantation in children (TCRdb year 2016). Study-level background: The study quantitatively tracked T-cell immune reconstitution after TCRalphabeta/CD19-depleted allogeneic hematopoietic cell transplantation in children using TCR repertoire profiling.

This clonotype has just a few counts. Its binding antigen is unknown. The record has no base qualities; no much larger clone is one base away. Libraries came from PCR. Sequenced using an Illumina HiSeq 2500. To normalize quantification of the TCRbeta repertoire, the TCR libraries were built with molecular barcoding that relied on unique molecular identifiers. TCRdb reanalyzed the raw reads on its own, using fastp at Q25 for trimming and MiXCR for clone calling, and kept in-frame beta chains. Rows with one shared CDR3 protein collapse into an entry with the most common genes and DNA. The table for this sample lists about 640,000 distinct CDR3 sequences; approximately 15% of them were counted only once. Jointly, the top ten make up 0.8% to 1.1% of the sample. For CDR1 and CDR2, the germline V gene lists SGHVS and FQNEAQ. At the junction V is shortened by 5 bases and J by 3 bases, with 17 bases in between. Inclusive of the bounding cysteine and phenylalanine, the CDR3 is 15 residues long. The sequence is cut down to CDR3 DNA, 45 bases in frame from base 1.

The TCR was taken from a human donor who donated a stem cell graft to a child with acute myeloid leukemia. This material consisted of PBMCs from the stem cell graft donor, taken from the stem cell graft. This receptor chain uses TRBV7-8 and TRBJ2-7, with a tentative D gene TRBD1 over 6 matching bases. The CDR3 here reads CASSVAGTTFYEQYF. The nucleotides are TGTGCCAGCAGCGTCGCCGGGACAACCTTCTACGAGCAGTACTTC.